This T cell receptor beta chain was sequenced for a study of T cells in Graves' hyperthyroidism and ophthalmopathy. The CDR3 totals 17 residues. Germline V gene sequence: CDR1 LNHDA, CDR2 SQIVND (reference sequence). J lost 3 bases, V lost 5 bases, and 14 bases had no gene match. Amplification targeted TCR beta CDR3 regions from RNA transcripts. TCR CDR3 regions were first amplified by RT-PCR with HTBI primers. TCRdb called the multiplex PCR reads again in MiXCR, with one record for every CDR3 protein. In the table there are approximately 690,000 distinct CDR3 sequences, about 14% of which are singletons. The diagnoses drew upon clinical symptoms, serum thyroxine and TRAb, thyroid ultrasound and orbital computed tomography.

The chain has TRBV19 and TRBJ2-5, with TRBD2 matching over 8 bases. The sample taken for sequencing was blood. This TCR was recovered from a woman in her forties or fifties with Graves' ophthalmopathy. The chain's CDR3 is CASSRGRIAGDKETQYF. In nucleotides, the CDR3 is TGTGCCAGTAGTCGCGGGAGGATCGCGGGGGATAAAGAGACCCAGTACTTC.